This T cell receptor beta chain was recovered during a study of CD8 T cells in ankylosing spondylitis. Whole-study results and caveats: What seemed typical of ankylosing spondylitis blood was a TCR beta motif built from several highly homologous variants. Clones linked to disease, bearing a CD8+ phenotype, were relatively rare in peripheral blood.

TCRdb re-called the 5' RACE reads with MiXCR, one entry per CDR3 protein. Among fewer than 550,000 distinct CDR3 sequences listed, roughly 5% were seen once. V gave up 0 bases and J gave up 5 bases; unmatched junction bases: 4. Germline lookup yields CDR1 SGHRS and CDR2 YFSETQ. The CDR3 covers 15 residues. Note on this clonotype: Its antigen is unknown.

This TCR was sampled from a male donor with ankylosing spondylitis. Input material: blood, either unsorted or a sorted T cell fraction (not recorded which). The chain is built from TRBV5-1 and TRBJ2-1; 8 nucleotides match TRBD2. The CDR3 nucleotides are TGCGCCAGCAGCTTGGGACTAGCGTATAACAATGAGCAGTTCTTC. It is translated as CASSLGLAYNNEQFF.